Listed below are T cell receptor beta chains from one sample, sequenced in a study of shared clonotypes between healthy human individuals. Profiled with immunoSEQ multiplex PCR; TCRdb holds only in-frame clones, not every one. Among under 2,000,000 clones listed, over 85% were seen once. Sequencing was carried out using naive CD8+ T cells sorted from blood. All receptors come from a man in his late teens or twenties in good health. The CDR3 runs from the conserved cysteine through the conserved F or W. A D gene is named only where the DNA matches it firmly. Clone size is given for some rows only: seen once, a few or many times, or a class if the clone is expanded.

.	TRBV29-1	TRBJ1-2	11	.	CSVEKGVGYTF	TGCAGCGTCGAAAAGGGGGTCGGCTACACCTTC
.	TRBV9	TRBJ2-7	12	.	CASSPQGGEQYF	TGTGCCAGCAGCCCTCAGGGCGGCGAGCAGTACTTC
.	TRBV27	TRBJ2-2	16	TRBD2	CASGPGLAGFMGELFF	TGTGCCAGCGGCCCGGGACTAGCGGGGTTCATGGGGGAGCTGTTTTTT
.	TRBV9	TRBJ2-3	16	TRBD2	CASSVLAGGSTDTQYF	TGTGCCAGCAGCGTCTTAGCGGGAGGCAGCACAGATACGCAGTATTTT
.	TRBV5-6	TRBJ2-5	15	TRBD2	CASSSPRGEQETQYF	TGTGCCAGCAGCTCCCCTCGGGGGGAACAAGAGACCCAGTACTTC
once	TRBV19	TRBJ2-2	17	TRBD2	CASSPGLAELNTGELFF	TGTGCCAGTAGTCCGGGACTAGCGGAACTGAACACCGGGGAGCTGTTTTTT
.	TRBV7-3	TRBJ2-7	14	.	CASSLTGGGDEQYF	TGTGCCAGCAGCTTAACGGGAGGCGGGGACGAGCAGTACTTC
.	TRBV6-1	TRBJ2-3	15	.	CASSGPPARTDTQYF	TGTGCCAGCAGTGGGCCCCCCGCGAGGACAGATACGCAGTATTTT
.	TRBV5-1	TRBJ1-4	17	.	CASSLAQGTTWGEKLFF	TGCGCCAGCAGCTTGGCCCAGGGGACGACGTGGGGTGAAAAACTGTTTTTT
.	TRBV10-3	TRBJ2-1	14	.	CAIGPDSSYNEQFF	TGTGCCATCGGACCGGACAGCTCCTACAATGAGCAGTTCTTC
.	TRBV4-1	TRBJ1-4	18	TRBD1	CASTQGTISDRGHEKLFF	TGCGCCAGCACCCAAGGGACGATTAGTGACAGGGGGCACGAAAAACTGTTTTTT
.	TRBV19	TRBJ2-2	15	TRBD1	CASSETGINTGELFF	TGTGCCAGTAGTGAGACAGGGATAAACACCGGGGAGCTGTTTTTT
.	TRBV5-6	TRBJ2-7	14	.	CASSPGAFGYEQYF	TGTGCCAGCAGCCCCGGGGCCTTTGGGTACGAGCAGTACTTC
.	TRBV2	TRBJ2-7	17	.	CASSDGGMRQGSYEQYF	TGTGCCAGCAGTGACGGGGGTATGCGACAGGGTTCGTACGAGCAGTACTTC
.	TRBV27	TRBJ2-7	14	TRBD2	CARPERGKSYEQYF	TGTGCCAGGCCCGAGCGGGGGAAGAGCTACGAGCAGTACTTC
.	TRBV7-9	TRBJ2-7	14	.	CASSFSGQGYEQYF	TGTGCCAGCAGCTTTAGTGGGCAGGGGTACGAGCAGTACTTC
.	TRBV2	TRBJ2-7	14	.	CASRTARGFYEQYF	TGTGCCAGCAGAACGGCCCGGGGGTTCTACGAGCAGTACTTC
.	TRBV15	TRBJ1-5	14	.	CATSRAGSNQPQHF	TGTGCCACCAGCAGAGCAGGGAGCAATCAGCCCCAGCATTTT
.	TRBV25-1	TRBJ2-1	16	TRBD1	CASSDLTGGVYNEQFF	TGTGCCAGCAGTGATCTAACAGGGGGCGTCTACAATGAGCAGTTCTTC
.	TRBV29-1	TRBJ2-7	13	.	CSVESGVAYEQYF	TGCAGCGTTGAATCCGGGGTAGCCTACGAGCAGTACTTC
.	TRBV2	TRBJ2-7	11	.	CASTDSYEQYF	TGTGCCAGCACCGACTCTTACGAGCAGTACTTC
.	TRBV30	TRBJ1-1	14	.	CAWSVQQGFPEAFF	TGTGCCTGGAGTGTACAACAGGGTTTCCCTGAAGCTTTCTTT
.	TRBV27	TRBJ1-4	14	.	CASRPASSNEKLFF	TGTGCCAGCAGGCCGGCGAGTTCTAATGAAAAACTGTTTTTT
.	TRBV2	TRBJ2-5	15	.	CASSERSERRETQYF	TGTGCCAGCAGTGAACGTTCCGAGCGGAGAGAGACCCAGTACTTC
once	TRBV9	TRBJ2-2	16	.	CASSVVGGPNTGELFF	TGTGCCAGCAGCGTAGTCGGGGGGCCAAACACCGGGGAGCTGTTTTTT
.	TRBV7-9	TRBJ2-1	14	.	CASSLSGVGNEQFF	TGTGCCAGCAGCTTAAGTGGGGTTGGTAATGAGCAGTTCTTC
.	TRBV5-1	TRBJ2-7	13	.	CASSRGVSYEQYF	TGCGCCAGCAGTCGTGGGGTGTCCTACGAGCAGTACTTC
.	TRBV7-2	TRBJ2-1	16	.	CASSLSIDSSYNEQFF	TGTGCCAGCAGCTTAAGTATCGACAGCTCCTACAATGAGCAGTTCTTC
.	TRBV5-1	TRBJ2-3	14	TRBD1	CASSQGTDTDTQYF	TGCGCCAGCAGCCAGGGGACAGACACAGATACGCAGTATTTT
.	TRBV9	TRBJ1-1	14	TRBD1	CASSVGGDRNEAFF	TGTGCCAGCAGCGTAGGTGGGGACAGGAATGAAGCTTTCTTT
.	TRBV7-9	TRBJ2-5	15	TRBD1	CASSLGTGLQETQYF	TGTGCCAGCAGCTTAGGGACAGGTCTTCAAGAGACCCAGTACTTC
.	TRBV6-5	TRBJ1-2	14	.	CASSYTGGNYGYTF	TGTGCCAGCAGTTATACGGGGGGCAACTATGGCTACACCTTC
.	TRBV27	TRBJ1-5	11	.	CASGVGQPQHF	TGTGCCAGTGGTGTAGGTCAGCCCCAGCATTTT
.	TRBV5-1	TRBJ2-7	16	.	CASSSIGGFNSYEQYF	TGCGCCAGCAGCTCGATTGGAGGGTTCAACTCCTACGAGCAGTACTTC
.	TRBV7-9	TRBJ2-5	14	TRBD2	CASSDALAGGNEYF	TGTGCCAGCAGCGACGCTCTAGCGGGGGGGAACGAGTACTTC
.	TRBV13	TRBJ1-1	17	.	CASSPTGVGSVNTETFF	TGTGCCAGCAGCCCCACGGGGGTAGGCAGCGTAAACACTGAAACTTTCTTT
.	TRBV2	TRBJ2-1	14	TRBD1	CASIRQGPNNEQFF	TGTGCCAGCATTAGACAGGGACCTAACAATGAGCAGTTCTTC
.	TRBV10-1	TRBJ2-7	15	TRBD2	CASSESKSGSYEQYF	TGCGCCAGCAGTGAGTCGAAAAGCGGGAGCTACGAGCAGTACTTC
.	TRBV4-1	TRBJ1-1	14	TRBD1	CASSLGQGYTEAFF	TGCGCCAGCAGCCTTGGACAGGGCTACACTGAAGCTTTCTTT
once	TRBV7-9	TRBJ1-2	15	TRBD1	CASSTGQGALYGYTF	TGTGCCAGCAGCACAGGACAGGGGGCACTCTATGGCTACACCTTC
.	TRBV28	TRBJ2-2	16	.	CASSFFQVANTGELFF	TGTGCCAGCAGTTTTTTCCAGGTGGCGAACACCGGGGAGCTGTTTTTT
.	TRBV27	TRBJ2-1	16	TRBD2	CASSQLAGGTYNEQFF	TGTGCCAGCAGCCAACTAGCGGGCGGGACCTACAATGAGCAGTTCTTC
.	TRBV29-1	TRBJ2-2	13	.	CSVFFSATGELFF	TGCAGCGTATTCTTCAGCGCTACCGGGGAGCTGTTTTTT
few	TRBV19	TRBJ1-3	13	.	CASSISYRNTIYF	TGTGCCAGTAGTATTTCGTACAGAAACACCATATATTTT
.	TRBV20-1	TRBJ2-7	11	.	CSASEGDEQYF	TGCAGTGCAAGCGAGGGGGACGAGCAGTACTTC
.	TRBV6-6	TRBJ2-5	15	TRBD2	CASSYSRGGQETQYF	TGTGCCAGCAGTTACTCGCGGGGGGGCCAAGAGACCCAGTACTTC
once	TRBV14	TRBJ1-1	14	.	CASSPWGVNTEAFF	TGTGCCAGCAGCCCCTGGGGGGTGAACACTGAAGCTTTCTTT
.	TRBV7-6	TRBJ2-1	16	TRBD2	CASSLVGLAAYNEQFF	TGTGCCAGCAGCTTAGTGGGACTAGCGGCCTACAATGAGCAGTTCTTC
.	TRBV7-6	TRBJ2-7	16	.	CASSLEAEIYSYEQYF	TGTGCCAGCAGCTTAGAAGCGGAGATTTACTCCTACGAGCAGTACTTC